This T cell receptor beta chain was sequenced for a study of cytomegalovirus exposure and HLA in healthy donors. Study outcomes and limitations: A later analysis reportedly identified an Asian-associated ancestry cluster as carrying fewer N-insertions than the approximately 670-donor mean. Cytomegalovirus-associated TCR beta chains were listed, numbering approximately 150. In presence/absence analyses, roughly uniform sequencing depth across donors was assumed.

The study ran its PCR with 60 Vbeta and 13 Jbeta primers. TCRdb keeps only in-frame clones here, not all; method: immunoSEQ multiplex PCR. Among 150,000 to 200,000 clones, roughly 80% were seen once, and the ten largest hold approximately 15%. About this clone: Its specificity is not known.

The CDR3 loop spans 17 amino acids. V shed 2 bases and J shed 9 bases, with 23 bases lying between them. Per germline, CDR1 MDHEN and CDR2 SYDVKM. Donors counted as nominally healthy when sampled, yet unrecorded immune exposures were likely. The chain recombines TRBV28 with TRBJ2-1, with D perhaps matching TRBD2 (5 bases). Sample: PBMCs. This sequence was found in a woman aged 40-49 years in good health and CMV-seronegative. The CDR3 bases are TGTGCCAGCAGTTTAGCGTCGGACTGGAGTTATGGTATTGAGCAGTTCTTC. This codes for CASSLASDWSYGIEQFF.